The present T cell receptor (beta chain) was sequenced within a study of beta chain features in type 1 diabetes. Whole-study context: When patients were set against healthy donors, age, gender and cell yields were similar.

The isolated RNA, all of it, was reverse transcribed, so expressed TCRB transcripts were what got sequenced. Clones were sequenced by immunoSEQ multiplex PCR, and TCRdb holds only the in-frame ones, with some missing. This table holds about 240,000 clones, roughly 14% found once. Study-wide findings and caveats: Shortening that was moderate but significant affected the TCRB CDR3s of Type 1 diabetes patients in all four CD4+ subsets.

This clone was seen a few times. The antigen is unknown. Germline assignment: CDR1 MNHEY and CDR2 SVGAGI. This CDR3 comprises 16 residues. Trimming cost V 2 bases and J 2 bases, with 13 bases left between them. Each of the CD4+ naive, central memory, regulatory and stem cell-like memory populations was sorted via CD45RO/CCR7/CD25/CD127/CD95/CD27. This sequence joins TRBV6-5 and TRBJ1-5, with TRBD1 as a possible D gene (5 bases). The sequenced sample was naive CD4+ T cells from blood. This TCR was sampled from a man aged 25 to 45 with type 1 diabetes. CDR3 DNA sequence: TGTGCCAGCAGTTACGGGGGGGGATCAGGCAATCAGCCCCAGCATTTT. It is translated as CASSYGGGSGNQPQHF.